This T cell receptor beta chain was recorded in a study of cytomegalovirus exposure and HLA in healthy donors. Study-level results: Among CMV-associated TCR beta chains, most appeared HLA-restricted in a later analysis. Follow-up analysis later connected one missense variant in DCLRE1C with trimming of TCR beta V- and J-genes. In a later analysis, donors in an Asian-associated ancestry cluster reportedly had fewer N-insertions in productive TCRs than the cohort mean. A list of roughly 180 TCR beta chains associated with cytomegalovirus was given.

This clone was observed once. Its antigen remains unknown. Use of 60 Vbeta and 13 Jbeta primers characterized the PCR. TCRdb's table, derived via immunoSEQ multiplex PCR, lists solely in-frame clones and lacks some. The table shows some 100,000 clones, with about two thirds occurring only once. The CDR3 is 14 amino acids. Unmatched junction bases numbered 6, after V lost 5 bases and J lost 10 bases. Germline assignment: CDR1 SGHAT and CDR2 FQNNGV. The gene calls are TRBV11-2 and TRBJ1-6, with TRBD1 identical over 9 bases. The TCR comes from a woman in her thirties in good health and CMV-seropositive. Sequences were obtained from PBMCs. The CDR3 sequence is CASSQTGTGSPLHF. The CDR3 DNA reads as TGTGCCAGCAGCCAAACCGGGACAGGGTCACCCCTCCACTTT.